This T cell receptor beta chain was obtained from a study of T cell responses to AZD1222 COVID-19 vaccine. Some clones are missing from TCRdb's copy, which holds only in-frame ones; the method was immunoSEQ multiplex PCR. There are 120,000 or so clones in the sample; 85% to 90% occur only once, and 6.5% to 7.5% lies in the top ten. A word on this clone: Antigen: not known.

Notes on the study in general: Regions 160-218 and 743-854 held dominance among vaccine-associated CD4 TCRs, which spanned spike. White British people made up most donors, females outnumbered males, and clonal diversity was possibly underestimated.

V dropped 2 bases and J dropped 6; count of bases not matched to a gene: 10. From germline, CDR1 is LNHDA and CDR2 SQIVND (reference sequence). This CDR3 is 16 amino acids long. Samples with a second dose at about 4 or about 12 weeks were pooled together. The receptor's source is an adult who received the AZD1222 COVID-19 vaccine. V gene TRBV19 combines with J gene TRBJ1-5; 7 bases map to TRBD1. The sample consisted of peripheral blood, taken 28 days after the second AZD1222 dose. CDR3 sequence: CASSISYRGIVQPQHF. The CDR3 DNA follows: TGTGCCAGTAGTATAAGCTACAGGGGAATTGTTCAGCCCCAGCATTTT.